A single sample is the source of the 22 T cell receptor beta chains below, sequenced in a study of T-cell reconstitution after alpha-beta-depleted transplantation in children. TCRbeta library preparation incorporated unique molecular identifiers. TCRdb re-called the PCR reads through MiXCR, storing one row per CDR3 protein. The data hold hundreds of thousands of distinct CDR3 sequences, with around 14% observed a single time. The material was PBMCs, obtained before TCRalphabeta/CD19-depleted stem cell transplant. Every receptor here comes from a girl aged 2-10 years with congenital amegakaryocytic thrombocytopenia, due to receive a stem cell transplant.

This clonotype has ten or more counts. This chain joins TRBV28 and TRBJ2-7, with D unresolved. In germline, CDR1 is MDHEN, CDR2 SYDVKM. This CDR3 region has 13 residues. Between the trimmed V and J ends, which lost 6 bases and 3 bases, there was a span of 12 bases. Here the CDR3 reads CASSRVGLYEQYF. CDR3 in DNA: TGTGCCAGCAGCCGGGTTGGCCTCTACGAGCAGTACTTC.

In its sample, this clonotype was seen many times. The V and J genes are TRBV20-1 and TRBJ2-7, with D possibly being TRBD2 (5 bases). This CDR3 has 13 residues. V was shortened by 2 bases and J by 4 bases, with 12 bases between the two germline ends. The germline CDR1 and CDR2 sequences are DFQATT and SNEGSKA (reference sequence). The CDR3: CSARLAGSYEQYF. CDR3 nucleotide sequence: TGCAGTGCTAGATTGGCGGGCAGTTACGAGCAGTACTTC.

This clonotype was recorded many times. The CDR3 bases are TGTGCCAGCAGGGCCCAACTTATTAGCGGTCACCCCCAAGAGACCCAGTACTTC. It specifies CASRAQLISGHPQETQYF. The chain carries TRBV28 and TRBJ2-5; D is possibly TRBD2 (6 bases). Germline lookup yields CDR1 MDHEN and CDR2 SYDVKM. The CDR3 runs 18 residues. Trimming took 6 bases from V and 1 from J, leaving 24 bases between them.

V is TRBV18 and J is TRBJ2-4; maybe TRBD2 (6 bases). There are 12 residues in the CDR3. The V gene's germline CDR1 is KGHSH and CDR2 LQKENI. Trimming cost V 4 bases and J 5 bases, with 6 bases left between them. For the CDR3, the DNA is TGTGCCAGCTCACGCGGGGAAAACATTCAGTACTTC. Residues: CASSRGENIQYF.

The table lists this clonotype with a few counts. The genes are TRBV24-1 and TRBJ2-1; maybe TRBD2 (5 bases). The V gene's germline CDR1 is KGHDR and CDR2 SFDVKD. The CDR3 runs to 13 residues. For the CDR3, the DNA is TGTGCAACCTGCCTAGCCACCTACAATGAGCAGTTCTTC. It encodes CATCLATYNEQFF.

This clonotype was picked up a small number of times. V is TRBV5-1 and J is TRBJ2-2; D is ambiguous. Germline V gene sequence: CDR1 SGHRS, CDR2 YFSETQ. The CDR3 has 15 residues. Trimming shortened V by 2 bases and J by 3 bases, and 11 bases separated the two germline ends. The CDR3 DNA follows: TGCGCCAGCAGCTTCGGAGACGTGCACACCGGGGAGCTGTTTTTT. Residues: CASSFGDVHTGELFF.

In this sample, this clonotype turned up many times. The V and J genes are TRBV7-9 and TRBJ1-4, with D perhaps TRBD1 (5 bases). This CDR3 region has 15 residues. The ends were cut back, 4 bases at V and 6 bases at J, with 15 bases in the middle. Germline V lookup: CDR1 SEHNR, CDR2 FQNEAQ (reference sequence). This chain's CDR3 is CASSSKSGRHEKLFF. In DNA, the CDR3 is TGTGCCAGCAGCTCTAAATCGGGGCGGCATGAAAAACTGTTTTTT. The variable domain in full, with the rest retrieved from reference TRBV7-9 and TRBJ1-4, is DTGVSQNPRHKITKRGQNVTFRCDPISEHNRLYWYRQTLGQGPEFLTYFQNEAQLEKSRLLSDRFSAERPKGSFSTLEIQRTEQGDSAMYLCASSSKSGRHEKLFFGSGTQLSVL.

The table lists this clonotype with many counts. V usage is TRBV5-6 and J usage is TRBJ2-1; 10 bases are shared with TRBD2. This CDR3 has 13 amino acids. Per germline, CDR1 SGHDT and CDR2 YYEEEE. V lost 3 bases, J lost 10 bases, and 4 bases stayed unmatched. The CDR3 bases are TGTGCCAGCAGCTCCCAGACTAGCGGGGAGCAGTTCTTC. Translating it yields CASSSQTSGEQFF.

This clonotype was counted between two and nine times. The V and J genes are TRBV20-1 and TRBJ2-2; D might be TRBD2 (5 bases). CDR3 length equals 14 residues. Germline CDR1 is DFQATT and CDR2 is SNEGSKA (reference sequence). The V end was cut by 0 bases, the J end by 5 bases, with 10 bases between. The CDR3 spells CSARDLAGTGELFF. The CDR3 DNA sequence: TGCAGTGCTAGAGATCTAGCTGGGACCGGGGAGCTGTTTTTT.

About this clonotype itself: The conserved final phenylalanine or tryptophan is absent from the CDR3, which likely points to a read error. This chain connects TRBV12-3 or TRBV12-4 to TRBJ2-5; D is uncertain. There are 13 residues in the CDR3. Trimming took 5 bases from V and 1 from J, leaving 8 bases between them. CDR3 nucleotides: TGTGCCAGCAGTGACACGTTCCAAGAGACCCAGTACCTC. This codes for CASSDTFQETQYL.

The chain combines TRBV19 with TRBJ2-1; D is uncertain. V gave up 8 bases and J gave up 10 bases, with 21 bases separating them. There are 14 residues in the CDR3. CDR1 is LNHDA, CDR2 SQIVND, per germline (reference sequence). CDR3 bases: TGTGCCAGTCATGATCACAGAAACCCTCGGGAGCAGTTCTTC. This translates into CASHDHRNPREQFF.

This clonotype was seen repeatedly, ten times or more. The gene calls are TRBV20-1 and TRBJ2-7; TRBD2 aligns across 9 bases. Germline V gene data show CDR1 as DFQATT and CDR2 as SNEGSKA (reference sequence). This CDR3 is 14 amino acids long. Trimming took 1 base from V and 2 from J; bases not matched to a gene: 3. The CDR3 spells CSARVPSGTYEQYF. Written as DNA, the CDR3 is TGCAGTGCTAGAGTGCCTAGCGGGACCTACGAGCAGTACTTC.

The CDR3 loop is CASSGPGLRDTQYF. CDR3 DNA sequence: TGTGCCAGCAGTGGACCGGGACTAAGAGATACGCAGTATTTT. The chain employs TRBV25-1 and TRBJ2-3; 7 bases map to TRBD2. CDR1 is MGHDK and CDR2 is SYGVNS in the germline V gene. Losses at the gene ends were 4 bases for V and 5 bases for J; bases not matched to a gene: 6. This CDR3 comprises 14 residues.

V usage is TRBV4-1 and J usage is TRBJ2-4; D is uncertain. Looked up from germline, CDR1 is MGHRA and CDR2 is YSYEKL. This CDR3 comprises 12 residues. The V and J ends lost 4 bases and 8 bases respectively, with 9 bases between them. The CDR3 here is CASSPTGDIQYF. The DNA for the CDR3 is TGCGCCAGCAGCCCCACTGGGGACATTCAGTACTTC.

This clonotype has a count of ten or more. The chain has TRBV28 and TRBJ2-5; D uncertain. The germline gives CDR1 MDHEN, CDR2 SYDVKM. The CDR3 has 13 residues. V shed 7 bases and J shed 3 bases, with 12 bases lying between them. CDR3 nucleotides: TGTGCCAGCACGACGAATAGGAAAGAGACCCAGTACTTC. It yields the protein CASTTNRKETQYF.

This clonotype has at least ten counts. A read error may produce the germline difference seen at one junction end. V and J are TRBV5-1 and TRBJ1-1; tentative D call: TRBD1 (5 bases). Per the germline V gene, CDR1 is SGHRS and CDR2 is YFSETQ. The CDR3 has 12 amino acids. The CDR3 DNA reads TGTGCCAGCAGGGATCGGAACACTGAAGCTTTCTTT. This sequence encodes CASRDRNTEAFF.

Many counts were recorded for this clonotype. The genes are TRBV4-1 and TRBJ2-1; 9 positions match TRBD2. Germline V gene sequence: CDR1 MGHRA, CDR2 YSYEKL. V shed 2 bases and J 3 bases; nucleotides not matched to a gene: 5. The CDR3 runs 16 residues. The CDR3 is CASSQPTSGFYNEQFF. In DNA form, the CDR3 reads TGCGCCAGCAGCCAACCGACTAGCGGTTTCTACAATGAGCAGTTCTTC.

The gene calls are TRBV27 and TRBJ1-3; a weak D match, TRBD1 (6 bases). In germline, CDR1 is MNHEY, CDR2 SMNVEV (reference sequence). V gave up 6 bases and J gave up 0 bases, with 24 bases separating them. The CDR3 has 19 residues. The CDR3 DNA follows: TGTGCCAGCAGGCGCTTGGCGATTTCAGGGGAAACCTCTGGAAACACCATATATTTT. Its translation: CASRRLAISGETSGNTIYF.

The table lists this clonotype with many counts. The chain couples TRBV7-2 to TRBJ2-1, with a tentative D call TRBD2 (5 bases). There are 17 residues in the CDR3. V lost 5 bases to trimming and J lost 10 bases, with 27 bases between them. From germline, CDR1 is SGHTA and CDR2 FQGNSA. CDR3 in DNA: TGTGCCAGCAGCACACAGTTAGAGGGAGTTCAGGTTCGGGAGCAGTTCTTC. It encodes CASSTQLEGVQVREQFF.

The sample holds many counts of this clonotype. The chain uses TRBV10-2 and TRBJ2-5, with D unclear. V was trimmed by 0 bases and J by 2 bases, leaving 4 bases between them. The CDR3 contains 13 residues. In germline, CDR1 is WSHSY, CDR2 SAAADI. CDR3 residues: CASSESGQETQYF. The CDR3 nucleotides read TGCGCCAGCAGTGAGTCTGGTCAAGAGACCCAGTACTTC.

In DNA form, the CDR3 reads TGCAGCGTTGAAGTTATAGGGACAGAATCCTACGAGCAGTACTTC. This gives the protein CSVEVIGTESYEQYF. This chain uses TRBV29-1 with TRBJ2-7, with 7 bases that match TRBD1. The CDR3 has 15 amino acids. Germline V gene sequence: CDR1 SQVTM, CDR2 ANQGSEA. After removal of 1 base from V and 1 base from J, the junction contained 7 bases not matched to a gene.

This clonotype was counted at least ten times. The chain couples TRBV4-2 to TRBJ2-5, with D maybe TRBD2 (6 bases). Germline V CDR1 and CDR2: LGHNA, YNFKEQ. The V gene lost 0 bases and the J gene lost 5 bases, with 13 bases spanning the gap. CDR3 size: 15 residues. This CDR3 reads CASSQDPVGGETQYF. The CDR3 DNA reads TGTGCCAGCAGCCAAGATCCCGTCGGAGGGGAGACCCAGTACTTC.